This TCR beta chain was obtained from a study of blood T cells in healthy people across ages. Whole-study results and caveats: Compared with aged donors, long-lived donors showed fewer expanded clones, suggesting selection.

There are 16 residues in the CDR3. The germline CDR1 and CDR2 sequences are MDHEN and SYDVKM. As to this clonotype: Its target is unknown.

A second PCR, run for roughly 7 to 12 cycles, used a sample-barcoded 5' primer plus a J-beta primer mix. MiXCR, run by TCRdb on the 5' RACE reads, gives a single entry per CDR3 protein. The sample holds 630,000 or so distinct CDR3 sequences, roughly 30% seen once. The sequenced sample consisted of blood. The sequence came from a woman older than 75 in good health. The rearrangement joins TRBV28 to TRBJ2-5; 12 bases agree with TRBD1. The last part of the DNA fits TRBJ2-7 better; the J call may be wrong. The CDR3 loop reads CASILEGGQGAYEQYF. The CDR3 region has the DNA TGTGCCAGCATCCTTGAGGGGGGACAGGGGGCATACGAGCAGTACTTC.